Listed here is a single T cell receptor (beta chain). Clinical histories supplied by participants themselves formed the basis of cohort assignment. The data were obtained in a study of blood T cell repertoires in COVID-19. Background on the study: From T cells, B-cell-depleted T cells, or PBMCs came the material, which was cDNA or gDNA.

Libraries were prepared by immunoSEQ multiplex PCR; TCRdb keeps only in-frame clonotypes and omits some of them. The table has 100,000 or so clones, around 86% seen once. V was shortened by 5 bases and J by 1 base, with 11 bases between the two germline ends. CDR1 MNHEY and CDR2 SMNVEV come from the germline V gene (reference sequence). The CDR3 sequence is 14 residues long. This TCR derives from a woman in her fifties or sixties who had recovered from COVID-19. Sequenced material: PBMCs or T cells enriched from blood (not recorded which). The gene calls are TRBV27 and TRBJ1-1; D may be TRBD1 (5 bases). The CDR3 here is CASSSWGPNTEAFF. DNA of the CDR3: TGTGCCAGCAGTAGCTGGGGCCCGAACACTGAAGCTTTCTTT.